The next 6 T cell receptor beta chains were all read from a single sample in a study of cytomegalovirus exposure and HLA in healthy donors. PCR was performed using 60 Vbeta and 13 Jbeta primers. The repertoire was sequenced with immunoSEQ multiplex PCR; TCRdb's copy has only in-frame clones and lacks some. The sample lists around 130,000 clones, just under 80% occurring once. Sample: PBMCs. The source of these receptors is a man aged 30 to 45 in good health and CMV-seronegative.

The rearrangement uses TRBV4-1 and TRBJ1-1, with a weak D call TRBD1 (6 bases). This CDR3 is 13 amino acids long. Per germline, CDR1 MGHRA and CDR2 YSYEKL. V lost 4 bases and J 3 bases, leaving 9 bases between the germline ends. CDR3 in amino acids: CASSLRQDTEAFF. In DNA form, the CDR3 reads TGCGCCAGCAGCCTTCGACAGGACACTGAAGCTTTCTTT.

In the case of this clone: The sample carries other DNA sequences with the same CDR3. The chain joins TRBV4-1 to TRBJ2-7, with D uncertain. Trimming took off 1 base at V and 3 bases at J, with 7 bases between the two ends. The CDR3 is made up of 13 amino acids. Germline-derived CDR1 and CDR2 are MGHRA and YSYEKL. The CDR3 nucleotides read TGCGCCAGCAGCCAAGGGGCCAGCTACGAGCAGTACTTC. This translates into CASSQGASYEQYF.

This clone came up once. The chain recombines TRBV10-3 with TRBJ2-3; possibly TRBD2 for D (6 bases). From germline, CDR1 is ENHRY and CDR2 SYGVKD. The V end lost 10 bases, the J end lost 3 bases, and 17 bases lay between the germline ends. The CDR3 has 14 residues. The chain's CDR3 is CATGGVPGTDTQYF. In DNA form, the CDR3 reads TGTGCCACCGGCGGGGTTCCGGGGACAGATACGCAGTATTTT.

The chain links TRBV4-2 to TRBJ2-3, with D uncertain. Germline V CDR1 and CDR2: LGHNA, YNFKEQ. The CDR3 is 14 residues long. V was trimmed by 2 bases and J by 5 bases, leaving 11 bases between them. CDR3 sequence (DNA): TGTGCCAGCAGCCAAAGGCCGGCGGAAGATACGCAGTATTTT. It specifies CASSQRPAEDTQYF.

This chain links TRBV13 with TRBJ2-5; 9 nucleotides align to TRBD1. The CDR3 runs 13 residues. Germline CDR1 reads PRHDT; CDR2 reads FYEKMQ (reference sequence). Trimming cost V 5 bases and J 3 bases; bases outside gene matches: 1. The DNA of the CDR3 is TGTGCCAGCAGCCGGGACAGGGAAGAGACCCAGTACTTC. Protein sequence: CASSRDREETQYF.

This clone was counted once. The chain couples TRBV5-5 to TRBJ1-1, with 7 nucleotides matching TRBD1. Per the germline V gene, CDR1 is SGHKS and CDR2 is YYEKEE (reference sequence). V was pared by 4 bases and J by 3 bases, with 9 bases of the junction left unmatched. The CDR3 contains 15 residues. The CDR3 loop is CASSVGGQPYTEAFF. CDR3 DNA sequence: TGTGCCAGCAGCGTTGGGGGACAGCCATACACTGAAGCTTTCTTT.